Listed below are T cell receptor beta chains from one sample, sequenced in a study of blood T cell repertoires in COVID-19. Assay used: immunoSEQ multiplex PCR; TCRdb lists only in-frame clones, some missing. The sample has some 200,000 clones; about four fifths are singletons. Sequenced: peripheral blood. The receptors here all came from a human donor with acute or convalescent COVID-19. The donor label of this sample is uncertain. Both conserved end residues are part of each CDR3. The D gene is left open where the match is weak. Part of the rows lack a size; the others show once, few, many or a class for expanded clones.

j_call: TRBJ2-5; v_call: TRBV5-4; d_call: TRBD1; clone_size: .; cdr3_nt: TGTGCCAGCAGCTTAGACGGGACAGGGGAAGGGTGGGAGACCCAGTACTTC; cdr3_aa: CASSLDGTGEGWETQYF
j_call: TRBJ2-5; v_call: TRBV11-3; d_call: TRBD1; clone_size: .; cdr3_nt: TGTGCCAGCAGCGCCGGGACAGGTGGCCAAGAGACCCAGTACTTC; cdr3_aa: CASSAGTGGQETQYF
j_call: TRBJ1-2; v_call: TRBV6-5; d_call: TRBD1; clone_size: .; cdr3_nt: TGTGCCAGCAGTTACGGTCGGGACAGGGCGGTCGATGGCTACACCTTC; cdr3_aa: CASSYGRDRAVDGYTF
j_call: TRBJ2-3; v_call: TRBV18; d_call: TRBD1; clone_size: .; cdr3_nt: TGTGCCAGCTCACCTGGACAGGGGTCCCTTAAGGTTCCAGATACGCAGTATTTT; cdr3_aa: CASSPGQGSLKVPDTQYF
j_call: TRBJ1-3; v_call: TRBV6-6; d_call: TRBD1; clone_size: .; cdr3_nt: TGTGCCAGTTCCACGATAGGGACAGGTCAAAACACCATATATTTT; cdr3_aa: CASSTIGTGQNTIYF
j_call: TRBJ2-1; v_call: TRBV19; d_call: TRBD2; clone_size: .; cdr3_nt: TGTGCCAGTAGTCCCCGCCCGACTAGCGGGATCAACAATGAGCAGTTCTTC; cdr3_aa: CASSPRPTSGINNEQFF
j_call: TRBJ2-7; v_call: TRBV25-1; d_call: .; clone_size: .; cdr3_nt: TGTGCCAGCAGTGAATCTGGGGGGTCCTACGAGCAGTACTTC; cdr3_aa: CASSESGGSYEQYF
j_call: TRBJ2-7; v_call: TRBV5-1; d_call: .; clone_size: .; cdr3_nt: TGCGCCAGCAGCCCGGGGGACAGTCCCTACGAGCAGTACTTC; cdr3_aa: CASSPGDSPYEQYF
j_call: TRBJ1-3; v_call: TRBV7-9; d_call: .; clone_size: .; cdr3_nt: TGTGCCAGCAGCCAGGACAGTGGGGACACCATATATTTT; cdr3_aa: CASSQDSGDTIYF
j_call: TRBJ1-1; v_call: TRBV25-1; d_call: .; clone_size: .; cdr3_nt: TGTGCCAGCAGTGAGCCAGGGGCCATGGACACTGAAGCTTTCTTT; cdr3_aa: CASSEPGAMDTEAFF
j_call: TRBJ1-2; v_call: TRBV6-6; d_call: TRBD1; clone_size: .; cdr3_nt: TGTGCCAGCAGTTCACAGGGGTATGATGGCTACACCTTC; cdr3_aa: CASSSQGYDGYTF
j_call: TRBJ2-1; v_call: TRBV9; d_call: TRBD2; clone_size: .; cdr3_nt: TGTGCCAGCAGCGTAGTGGCGGGGGGGCCGGCGGAGCAGTTCTTC; cdr3_aa: CASSVVAGGPAEQFF
j_call: TRBJ1-1; v_call: TRBV30; d_call: .; clone_size: .; cdr3_nt: TGTGCCTGGAGTGTAGGGGGTGAAGCTTTCTTT; cdr3_aa: CAWSVGGEAFF
j_call: TRBJ1-1; v_call: TRBV11-2; d_call: TRBD1; clone_size: .; cdr3_nt: TGTGCCAGCAGCGGTGGGACAGGGGTACCTACTGAAGCTTTCTTT; cdr3_aa: CASSGGTGVPTEAFF
j_call: TRBJ2-1; v_call: TRBV2; d_call: .; clone_size: few; cdr3_nt: TGTGCCAGCAGTTCAGGGGTCTCCCGCCACAATGAGCAGTTCTTC; cdr3_aa: CASSSGVSRHNEQFF
j_call: TRBJ2-2; v_call: TRBV3-1/TRBV3-2; d_call: TRBD1; clone_size: few; cdr3_nt: TGTGCCAGCAGCCGAGATGCTCCGGGACAGGCTTCCCCCGGGGAGCTGTTTTTT; cdr3_aa: CASSRDAPGQASPGELFF
j_call: TRBJ2-5; v_call: TRBV5-8; d_call: TRBD1; clone_size: once; cdr3_nt: TGTGCCAGCAGCTTTCGACAGGGGGGAGGAGAGACCCAGTACTTC; cdr3_aa: CASSFRQGGGETQYF
j_call: TRBJ2-3; v_call: TRBV5-1; d_call: TRBD2; clone_size: .; cdr3_nt: TGCGCCAGCAGCTTGGCCGCTAGCGGGAGTACCCCAGATACGCAGTATTTT; cdr3_aa: CASSLAASGSTPDTQYF
j_call: TRBJ2-7; v_call: TRBV5-1; d_call: TRBD1; clone_size: .; cdr3_nt: TGCGCCAGCAGCTTGCTGCCGGGACAGGGTAGCGAGCAGTACTTC; cdr3_aa: CASSLLPGQGSEQYF
j_call: TRBJ2-7; v_call: TRBV19; d_call: .; clone_size: .; cdr3_nt: TGTGCCAGTAGTATATCACAGGTGAGCTCCTACGAGCAGTACTTC; cdr3_aa: CASSISQVSSYEQYF
j_call: TRBJ1-1; v_call: TRBV3-1/TRBV3-2; d_call: .; clone_size: once; cdr3_nt: TGTGCCAGCAGCCGGGGAGGGGCGGGTACTGAAGCTTTCTTT; cdr3_aa: CASSRGGAGTEAFF